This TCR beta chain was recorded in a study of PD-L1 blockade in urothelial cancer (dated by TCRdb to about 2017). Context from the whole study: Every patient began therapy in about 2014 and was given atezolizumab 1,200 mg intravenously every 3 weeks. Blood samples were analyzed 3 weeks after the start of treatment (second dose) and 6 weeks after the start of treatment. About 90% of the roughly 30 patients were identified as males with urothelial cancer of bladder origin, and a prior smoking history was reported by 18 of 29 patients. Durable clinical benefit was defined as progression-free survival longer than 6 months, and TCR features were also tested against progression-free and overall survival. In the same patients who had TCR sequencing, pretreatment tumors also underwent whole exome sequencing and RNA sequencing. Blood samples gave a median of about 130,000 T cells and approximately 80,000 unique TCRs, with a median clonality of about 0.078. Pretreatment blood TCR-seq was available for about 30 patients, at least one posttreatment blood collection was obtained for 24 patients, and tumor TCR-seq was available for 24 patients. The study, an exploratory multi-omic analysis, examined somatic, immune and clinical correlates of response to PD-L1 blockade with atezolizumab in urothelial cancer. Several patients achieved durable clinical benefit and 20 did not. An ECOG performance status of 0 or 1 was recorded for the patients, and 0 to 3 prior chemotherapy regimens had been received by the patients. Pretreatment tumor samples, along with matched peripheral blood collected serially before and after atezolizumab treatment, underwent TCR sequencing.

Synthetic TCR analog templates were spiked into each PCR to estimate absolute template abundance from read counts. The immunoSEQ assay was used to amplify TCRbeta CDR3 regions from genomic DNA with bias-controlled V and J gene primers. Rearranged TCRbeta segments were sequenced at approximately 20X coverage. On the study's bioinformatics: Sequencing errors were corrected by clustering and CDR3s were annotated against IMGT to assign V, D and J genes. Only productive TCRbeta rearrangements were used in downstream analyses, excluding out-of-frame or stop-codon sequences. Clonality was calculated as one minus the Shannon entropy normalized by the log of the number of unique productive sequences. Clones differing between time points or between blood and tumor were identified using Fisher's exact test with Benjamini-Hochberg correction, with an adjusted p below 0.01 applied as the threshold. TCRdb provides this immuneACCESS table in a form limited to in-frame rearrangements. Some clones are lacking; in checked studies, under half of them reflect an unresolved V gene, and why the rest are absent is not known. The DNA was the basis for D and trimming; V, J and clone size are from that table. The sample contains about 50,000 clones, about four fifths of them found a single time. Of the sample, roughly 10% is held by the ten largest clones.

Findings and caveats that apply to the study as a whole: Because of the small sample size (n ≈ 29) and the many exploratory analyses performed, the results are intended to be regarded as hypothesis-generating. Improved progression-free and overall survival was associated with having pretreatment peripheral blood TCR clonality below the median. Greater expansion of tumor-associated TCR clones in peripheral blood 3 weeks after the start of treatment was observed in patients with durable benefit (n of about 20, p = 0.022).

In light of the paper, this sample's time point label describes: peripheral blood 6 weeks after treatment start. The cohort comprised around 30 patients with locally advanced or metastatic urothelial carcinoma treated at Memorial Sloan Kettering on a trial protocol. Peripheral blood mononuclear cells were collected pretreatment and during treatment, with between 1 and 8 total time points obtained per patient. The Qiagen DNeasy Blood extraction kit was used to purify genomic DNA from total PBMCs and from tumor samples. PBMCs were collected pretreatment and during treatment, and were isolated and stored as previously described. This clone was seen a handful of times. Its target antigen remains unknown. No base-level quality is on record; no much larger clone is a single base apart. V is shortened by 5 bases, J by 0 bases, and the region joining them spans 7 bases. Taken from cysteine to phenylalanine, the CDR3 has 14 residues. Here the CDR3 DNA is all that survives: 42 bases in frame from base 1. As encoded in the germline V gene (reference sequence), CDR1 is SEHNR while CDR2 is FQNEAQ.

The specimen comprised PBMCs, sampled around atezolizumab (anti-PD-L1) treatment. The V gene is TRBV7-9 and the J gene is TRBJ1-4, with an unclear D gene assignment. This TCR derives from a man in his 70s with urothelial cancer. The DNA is TGTGCCAGCAGCCGAGCTGCAACTAATGAAAAACTGTTTTTT. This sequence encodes CASSRAATNEKLFF.